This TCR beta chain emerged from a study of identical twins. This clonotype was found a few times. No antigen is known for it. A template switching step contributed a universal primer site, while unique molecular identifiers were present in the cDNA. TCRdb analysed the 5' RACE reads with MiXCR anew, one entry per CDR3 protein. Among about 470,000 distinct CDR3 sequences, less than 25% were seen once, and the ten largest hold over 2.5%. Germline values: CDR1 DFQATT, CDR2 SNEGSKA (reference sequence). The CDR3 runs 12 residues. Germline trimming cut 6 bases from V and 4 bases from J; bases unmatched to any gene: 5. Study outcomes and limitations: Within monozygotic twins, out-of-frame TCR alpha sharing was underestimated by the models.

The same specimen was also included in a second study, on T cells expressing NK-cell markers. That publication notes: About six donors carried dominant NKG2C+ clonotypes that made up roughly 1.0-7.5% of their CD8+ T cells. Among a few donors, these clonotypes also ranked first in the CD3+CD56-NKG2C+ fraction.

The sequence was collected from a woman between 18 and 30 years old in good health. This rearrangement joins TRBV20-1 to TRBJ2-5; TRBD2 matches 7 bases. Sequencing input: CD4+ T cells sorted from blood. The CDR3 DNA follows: TGCAGTGCAACCACGGGGGGAGAGACCCAGTACTTC. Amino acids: CSATTGGETQYF.